The 13 T cell receptor beta chains below come from one sample, sequenced in a study of monozygotic twins with inflammatory bowel disease. One entry per CDR3 protein, without DNA, is what TCRdb gives after re-calling the 5' RACE reads. This sample's table has some 450,000 distinct CDR3 sequences. Sequences were obtained from blood. The receptors come from a human donor with ulcerative colitis or Crohn's disease, or a healthy co-twin of an affected twin (not recorded which).

The chain couples TRBV6-1 to TRBJ2-3; the D call of TRBD1 rests on TCRdb alone, since no DNA is present to check it. The germline CDR1 and CDR2 sequences are MNHNS and SASEGT. This CDR3 comprises 15 residues. The CDR3: CASSTPGTSTDTQYF.

The rearrangement uses TRBV15 and TRBJ2-1; the TCRdb call, TRBD2, lacks DNA for checking. This CDR3 region has 15 residues. Germline CDR1 LNHNV, CDR2 YYDKDF (reference sequence). CDR3 sequence: CATSRPGTSYNEQFF.

The gene calls are TRBV6-1 and TRBJ2-1; TCRdb selects TRBD2, and the lack of DNA leaves this call unchecked. Per germline, CDR1 MNHNS and CDR2 SASEGT. The CDR3 length is 15 residues. The CDR3 region is CASRQGSGSYNEQFF.

V gene TRBV7-2 combines with J gene TRBJ2-7; TCRdb reports TRBD2, a call that lacks DNA to check it against. Germline V lookup: CDR1 SGHTA, CDR2 FQGNSA. The CDR3 totals 16 residues. This CDR3 is CASSPRGLAGGGEQYF.

This sequence joins TRBV5-1 and TRBJ1-1. Germline V gene sequence: CDR1 SGHRS, CDR2 YFSETQ. The CDR3 covers 12 residues. Here the CDR3 reads CASSLANSAAFF. The whole variable domain, remainder taken from reference TRBV5-1 and TRBJ1-1, is KAGVTQTPRYLIKTRGQQVTLSCSPISGHRSVSWYQQTPGQGLQFLFEYFSETQRNKGNFPGRFSGRQFSNSRSEMNVSTLELGDSALYLCASSLANSAAFFGQGTRLTVV.

The chain recombines TRBV7-9 with TRBJ1-1; TCRdb selects TRBD1, and the lack of DNA leaves this call unchecked. Germline V lookup: CDR1 SEHNR, CDR2 FQNEAQ (reference sequence). This CDR3 is built from 14 residues. This CDR3 is CASSPSGRFTEAFF.

This chain connects TRBV30 to TRBJ1-5. The CDR3 has 13 amino acids. The germline CDR1 and CDR2 sequences are GTSNPN and SVGIG (reference sequence). CDR3 protein: CAWSVQLNQPQHF.

This rearrangement joins TRBV10-3 to TRBJ2-1; TCRdb's D call of TRBD2 is untestable without DNA. This CDR3 contains 18 residues. Germline V gene data show CDR1 as ENHRY and CDR2 as SYGVKD. The CDR3 here is CAISEPGAGGVDYNEQFF.

This chain uses TRBV29-1 with TRBJ2-2; TCRdb picks TRBD1, but there is no DNA to check that call. This CDR3 spans 13 amino acids. Germline V lookup: CDR1 SQVTM, CDR2 ANQGSEA. CDR3 sequence: CSVERGFTGELFF.

The rearrangement uses TRBV20-1 and TRBJ2-1; the TCRdb call, TRBD1, lacks DNA for checking. The CDR3 is made up of 14 amino acids. CDR1 DFQATT and CDR2 SNEGSKA come from the germline V gene (reference sequence). CDR3 sequence: CSAAGQAPYNEQFF.

The rearrangement links TRBV3-1 to TRBJ2-7; as DNA is missing, the TRBD2 call by TCRdb cannot be tested. The CDR3 is 13 residues long. Per the germline V gene, CDR1 is LGHDT and CDR2 is YNNKEL (reference sequence). CDR3 amino acids: CASSQRATYEQYF.

The chain combines TRBV20-1 with TRBJ2-1; TCRdb's D call, TRBD2, is unchecked because there is no DNA. CDR1 DFQATT and CDR2 SNEGSKA come from the germline V gene (reference sequence). The CDR3 has 17 amino acids. The CDR3 loop reads CSARDPPKSGRAGEQFF.

V usage is TRBV12-3 or TRBV12-4 and J usage is TRBJ1-5; lacking DNA, the TRBD1 call made by TCRdb goes unchecked. This CDR3 is built from 14 residues. CDR3 loop: CASSRGQGGQPQHF.